What follows are 2 T cell receptor beta chains derived from one specimen sequenced in a study of control samples from healthy donors and cancer patients. Produced via immunoSEQ multiplex PCR; TCRdb's table is partial and in-frame only. The sample shows around 110,000 clones, approximately 92% of them seen only once. Sequencing was done on a sample of PBMCs. Receptors originate from a woman aged 50 to 60 with colorectal cancer.

The rearrangement joins TRBV7-9 to TRBJ2-7, with 9 bases lining up with TRBD2. The CDR3 is 16 residues long. Germline trimming cut 5 bases from V and 6 bases from J; bases unmatched to any gene: 14. Germline V lookup: CDR1 SEHNR, CDR2 FQNEAQ (reference sequence). Here the CDR3 reads CASSPSGGRAVSEQYF. The CDR3 bases are TGTGCCAGCAGCCCCAGCGGCGGGAGGGCCGTGAGCGAGCAGTACTTC.

This chain joins TRBV7-3 and TRBJ2-1; D ambiguous. Trimming took 0 bases from V and 4 from J, leaving 4 bases between them. Per germline, CDR1 SGHTA and CDR2 FQGTGA. CDR3 length equals 13 residues. The CDR3 coding sequence is TGTGCCAGCAGCTTAACGGGTTACAATGAGCAGTTCTTC. Amino acids: CASSLTGYNEQFF.